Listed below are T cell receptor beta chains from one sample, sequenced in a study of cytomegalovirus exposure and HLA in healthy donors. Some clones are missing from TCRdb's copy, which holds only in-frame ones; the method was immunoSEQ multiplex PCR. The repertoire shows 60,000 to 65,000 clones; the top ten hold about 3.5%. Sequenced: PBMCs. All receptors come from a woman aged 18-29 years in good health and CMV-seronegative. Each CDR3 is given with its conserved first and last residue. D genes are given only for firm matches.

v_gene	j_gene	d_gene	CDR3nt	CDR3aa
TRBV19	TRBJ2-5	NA	TGTGCCAGTAGTCCTTATTCAGACAGCCAAGAGACCCAGTACTTC	CASSPYSDSQETQYF
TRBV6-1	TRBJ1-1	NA	TGTGCCAGCAGTTCCGCCGGGGAAGCTTTCTTT	CASSSAGEAFF
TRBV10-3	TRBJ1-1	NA	TGTGCCATCACCCTCTCAGAGAACACTGAAGCTTTCTTT	CAITLSENTEAFF
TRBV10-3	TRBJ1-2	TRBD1	TGTGCCTCCGCCCCGGGACAGGAGTCTGGCTACACCTTC	CASAPGQESGYTF
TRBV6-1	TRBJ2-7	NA	TGTGCCAGCAGTTCGGGTTCGACCGACGAGCAGTACTTC	CASSSGSTDEQYF
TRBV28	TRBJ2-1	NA	TGTGCCAGCAGTCGGGACTTCGTCTACAATGAGCAGTTCTTC	CASSRDFVYNEQFF
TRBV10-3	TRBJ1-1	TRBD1	TGTGCCATCTCGGCAGGACAGGCGAACACTGAAGCTTTCTTT	CAISAGQANTEAFF
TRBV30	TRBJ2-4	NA	TGTGCCTGGAGTGCCGTCCTAGCTCCCTGGGGCATTCAGTACTTC	CAWSAVLAPWGIQYF
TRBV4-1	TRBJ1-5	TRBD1	TGCGCCAGCAGCCAGGTAGAGACAGGGGGCGATCAGCCCCAGCATTTT	CASSQVETGGDQPQHF
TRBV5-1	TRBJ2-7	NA	TGCGCCAGCAGCTCCGGGACACTCGCCTACGAGCAGTACTTC	CASSSGTLAYEQYF
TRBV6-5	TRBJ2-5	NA	TGTGCCAGCAGCCGTGGCCACCAAGAGACCCAGTACTTC	CASSRGHQETQYF
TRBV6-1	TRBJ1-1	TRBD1	TGTGCCAGCAGTGAAGCCCTCGGGGACAGGGGTTTCTTT	CASSEALGDRGFF
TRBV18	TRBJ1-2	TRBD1	TGTGCCAGCTCTCGAGATGCGACAGGGCCGGGGAACTATGGCTACACCTTC	CASSRDATGPGNYGYTF
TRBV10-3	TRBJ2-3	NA	TGTGCCATCAGTGAGGTGGGGGAGGCAGATACGCAGTATTTT	CAISEVGEADTQYF
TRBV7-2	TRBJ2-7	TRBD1	TGTGCCAGCAGCTTAGATAGGGGACAGTCTTACGAGCAGTACTTC	CASSLDRGQSYEQYF
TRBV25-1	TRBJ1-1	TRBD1	TGTGCCAGCAGGACAGGGGGAAAAGCTTTCTTT	CASRTGGKAFF
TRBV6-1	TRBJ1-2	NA	TGTGCCAGCCTCCCAGGTGGAGCGGGAGACTATGGCTACACCTTC	CASLPGGAGDYGYTF
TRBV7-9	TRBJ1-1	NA	TGTGCCATTCCGACAGACCCTCTTTATACGAACACTGAAGCTTTCTTT	CAIPTDPLYTNTEAFF
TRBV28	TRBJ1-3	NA	TGTGCCAGCAGGGCCTCTGGAAACACCATATATTTT	CASRASGNTIYF
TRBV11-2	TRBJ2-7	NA	TGTGCCAGCAGCCCCCAGGGCCCGTTCTCCTACGAGCAGTACTTC	CASSPQGPFSYEQYF
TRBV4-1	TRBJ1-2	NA	TGCGCCAGCAGCCAAGGTCTCACCCGGGGAAGGAGGTCTGGCTACACCTTC	CASSQGLTRGRRSGYTF
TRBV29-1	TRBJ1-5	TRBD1	TGCAGCGTTGCCTTGGGGACAGGGGATAATCAGCCCCAGCATTTT	CSVALGTGDNQPQHF
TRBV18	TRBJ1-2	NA	TGTGCCAGCTCACCAGGCAGGCTGTATGGCTACACCTTC	CASSPGRLYGYTF
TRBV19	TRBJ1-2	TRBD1	TGTGCCAGTAGTGTAGGGACAGGCTATGGCTACACCTTC	CASSVGTGYGYTF
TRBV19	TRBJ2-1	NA	TGTGCCAGTAGTATCTCCTCCGGAGGCAATGAGCAGTTCTTC	CASSISSGGNEQFF
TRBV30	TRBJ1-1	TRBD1	TGTGCCTGCGGACAGGGGGATACTGAAGCTTTCTTT	CACGQGDTEAFF
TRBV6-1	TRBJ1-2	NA	TGTGCCAGCATCCAGGCCCCGTTTGGGGGCTACACCTTC	CASIQAPFGGYTF
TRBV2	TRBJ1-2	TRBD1	TGTGCCAGCGGTGGGACAGGCCTCATTAGCACCTTC	CASGGTGLISTF
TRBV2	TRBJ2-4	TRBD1	TGTGCCAGCAGTGTCCGACAGGGGGCTGTGGCCAAAAACATTCAGTACTTC	CASSVRQGAVAKNIQYF
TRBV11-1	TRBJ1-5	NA	TGTGCCAGCAGCCGGGATAGCAATCAGCCCCAGCATTTT	CASSRDSNQPQHF
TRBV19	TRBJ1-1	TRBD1	TGTGCCAGTAGTATTCGGACAGGTGGCACTGAAGCTTTCTTT	CASSIRTGGTEAFF
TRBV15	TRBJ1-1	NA	TGTGCCACCAGCAGAGATAAAGGGGGAACCGAAGCTTTCTTT	CATSRDKGGTEAFF
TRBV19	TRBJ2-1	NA	TGTGCCAGTAGTAAAGACAGGGAGGCCTACAATGAGCAGTTCTTC	CASSKDREAYNEQFF
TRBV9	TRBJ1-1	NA	TGTGCCAGCAGCGTAGGTGCGGGAGGGGTAGGGACTGAAGCTTTCTTT	CASSVGAGGVGTEAFF
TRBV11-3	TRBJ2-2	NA	TGTGCCAGCAGCTTAGGCGGTTCGAACACCGGGGAGCTGTTTTTT	CASSLGGSNTGELFF
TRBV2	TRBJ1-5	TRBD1	TGTGCCAGCAGCGACCCCGGGACAGCCTTGTGGCATTTT	CASSDPGTALWHF
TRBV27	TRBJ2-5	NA	TGTGCCAGCAGTCTCCAAGAGACCCAGTACTTC	CASSLQETQYF
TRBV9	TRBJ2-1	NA	TGTGCCAGCAGCCCAGGCCCAAGGGGAGGCAATGAGCAGTTCTTC	CASSPGPRGGNEQFF
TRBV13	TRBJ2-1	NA	TGTGCCAGCAGCCCGAGGGACTGGGGCAATGAGCAGTTCTTC	CASSPRDWGNEQFF
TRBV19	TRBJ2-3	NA	TGTGCCAGTAGTCCCGGACTCCTTCGCACAGATACGCAGTATTTT	CASSPGLLRTDTQYF
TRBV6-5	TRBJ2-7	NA	TGTGCCAGCAGCCAGGCCAACTACGAGCAGTACTTC	CASSQANYEQYF
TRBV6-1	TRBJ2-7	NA	TGTGCCAGCAGTAATTCCCAGGGCCACCCCTACGAGCAGTACTTC	CASSNSQGHPYEQYF
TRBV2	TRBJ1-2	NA	TGTGCCAGCGAACAGGGACCTAACTATGGCTACACCTTC	CASEQGPNYGYTF
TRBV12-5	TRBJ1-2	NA	TGTGCTAGTGGTTTGGAGACAGGCCCTTATGGCTACACCTTC	CASGLETGPYGYTF
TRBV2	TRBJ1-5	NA	TGTGCCAGCAGTACCGAGCCGGGTACGGGGCAGCCCCAGCATTTT	CASSTEPGTGQPQHF
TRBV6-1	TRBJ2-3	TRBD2	TGTGCCAGCAGTGAGCGAGCGGGAGATCTAGATACGCAGTATTTT	CASSERAGDLDTQYF
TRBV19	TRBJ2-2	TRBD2	TGTGCCAGTAGGACCGGGACTAGCGGGCCCGGGGAGCTGTTTTTT	CASRTGTSGPGELFF
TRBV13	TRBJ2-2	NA	TGTGCCAGCAGCTCCGAGCGGATTGCGGGCACCGGGGAGCTGTTTTTT	CASSSERIAGTGELFF
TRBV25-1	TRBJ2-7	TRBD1	TGTGCCAGCAGAAAACAGGGGGCGGACTACGAGCAGTACTTC	CASRKQGADYEQYF
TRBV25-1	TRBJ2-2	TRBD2	TGTGCCAGCAGAGAGCGGGACGGGGCCGGGGAGCTGTTTTTT	CASRERDGAGELFF